The clone carrying this T cell receptor beta chain was seen at least ten times. The antigen remains unidentified. The CDR3 sequence is 11 residues long. CDR1 and CDR2 (germline): SQVTM, ANQGSEA. V was pared by 1 base and J by 8 bases, with 6 bases between. The sample belongs to a study of blood T cells in healthy people across ages. Study context: About one barcoded beta molecule was captured per two T cells (by template switching). Notes on the study in general: In long-lived donors, naive CD4+ cell counts and diversity exceeded those of aged donors.

Next came a second PCR, run for about 6 to 12 cycles, which used a sample-barcoded 5' primer along with a J-beta primer mix. Via MiXCR, TCRdb re-called the 5' RACE reads, giving one row per CDR3 protein. The profile shows 1.5 million or so distinct CDR3 sequences, approximately 42% of them singletons. Each sample yielded at least 5 micrograms of PBMC total RNA. The rearrangement links TRBV29-1 to TRBJ2-1; D uncertain. Sequenced: blood. The origin of this receptor is a woman between 18 and 29 years old in good health. The CDR3 nucleotides are TGCAGCGTTGAAGGGCCCCATGAGCAGTTCTTC. Translation: CSVEGPHEQFF.